These 19 T cell receptor beta chains were sequenced from one sample in a study of patients and donors after allogeneic stem cell transplantation. TCRdb re-derived calls from the RT-PCR reads in MiXCR, one entry per CDR3 protein. In the table there are about 400,000 distinct CDR3 sequences, roughly 16% of which are singletons. The sequencing input was blood, either unsorted or a sorted T cell fraction (not recorded which). The source of these receptors is a human donor who was either an allogeneic HSCT recipient or a stem cell or donor lymphocyte infusion donor (not recorded which). It is not recorded whose cells these are; they may come from a transplant donor.

This chain uses TRBV27 with TRBJ2-7; possible D gene TRBD1, 6 bases. This CDR3 has 15 residues. CDR1 and CDR2 (germline): MNHEY, SMNVEV (reference sequence). V dropped 6 bases and J dropped 4 bases, with 19 bases sitting between them. The CDR3 region has the DNA TGTGCCAGCAGGGGGAACAGGGTAAGGTCGTACGAGCAGTACTTC. Residues: CASRGNRVRSYEQYF.

This clonotype has more than one count but fewer than ten. In nucleotides, the CDR3 is TGCAGTGCCAGGTTCGGCCAGCCCCAGCATTTT. It is translated as CSARFGQPQHF. This sequence joins TRBV20-1 and TRBJ1-5; D not resolved. V lost 6 bases, J lost 7 bases, and 10 bases lay in between. The CDR3 totals 11 residues. Germline loops: CDR1 DFQATT, CDR2 SNEGSKA (reference sequence).

This chain joins TRBV19 and TRBJ1-5; D might be TRBD1 (6 bases). V lost 6 bases to trimming and J lost 7 bases, with 16 bases between them. The CDR3 runs 14 residues. Germline-derived CDR1 and CDR2 are LNHDA and SQIVND (reference sequence). The CDR3 is CASRGGQKGQPQHF. The CDR3 DNA follows: TGTGCCAGTAGGGGGGGGCAGAAGGGGCAGCCCCAGCATTTT. Full variable domain (remainder filled in from reference TRBV19 and TRBJ1-5): DGGITQSPKYLFRKEGQNVTLSCEQNLNHDAMYWYRQDPGQGLRLIYYSQIVNDFQKGDIAEGYSVSREKKESFPLTVTSAQKNPTAFYLCASRGGQKGQPQHFGDGTRLSIL.

This chain uses TRBV7-2 with TRBJ2-5; 7 nucleotides line up with TRBD2. CDR1 and CDR2 from the germline V gene are SGHTA and FQGNSA. With 1 base clipped from V and 3 bases from J, the junction kept 8 bases outside the gene matches. CDR3 length: 16 residues. The CDR3 spells CASSLGAWDYKETQYF. For the CDR3, the DNA is TGTGCCAGCAGCTTAGGAGCATGGGACTATAAAGAGACCCAGTACTTC. Drawing the rest from reference TRBV7-2 and TRBJ2-5, the complete variable domain is GAGVSQSPSNKVTEKGKDVELRCDPISGHTALYWYRQSLGQGLEFLIYFQGNSAPDKSGLPSDRFSAERTGGSVSTLTIQRTQQEDSAVYLCASSLGAWDYKETQYFGPGTRLLVL.

This clonotype was detected only a few times. The chain carries TRBV5-1 and TRBJ2-7; 8 bases fit TRBD2. The CDR3 consists of 15 residues. From germline, CDR1 is SGHRS and CDR2 YFSETQ. The V and J ends lost 0 bases and 3 bases, in that order; junction bases with no gene match: 5. CDR3 bases: TGCGCCAGCAGCTTGGAGAGCGGGAGAAACTACGAGCAGTACTTC. It encodes CASSLESGRNYEQYF.

This clonotype has a count of ten or more. V gene TRBV2 combines with J gene TRBJ2-1; no definite D call. The CDR3 is made up of 11 amino acids. Trimming removed 4 bases at V and 12 bases at J, with 10 bases between. From germline, CDR1 is SNHLY and CDR2 FYNNEI. CDR3 DNA: TGTGCCAGCAGTGCCACCGGCGGGCAGTTCTTC. It encodes CASSATGGQFF.

The chain combines TRBV3-1 with TRBJ2-7; D call uncertain. The CDR3 is made up of 14 amino acids. Germline V CDR1 and CDR2: LGHDT, YNNKEL (reference sequence). V was trimmed by 4 bases and J by 3 bases, leaving 13 bases between them. The CDR3 DNA follows: TGTGCCAGCAGCCCCATGAATTGGTTCTACGAGCAGTACTTC. Protein sequence: CASSPMNWFYEQYF.

The rearrangement joins TRBV27 to TRBJ2-7, with 8 bases fitting TRBD2. This CDR3 is 13 amino acids long. V lost 3 bases and J lost 6; bases outside the gene matches: 4. Germline CDR1 and CDR2: MNHEY and SMNVEV (reference sequence). Here the CDR3 DNA reads TGTGCCAGCAGTTTCCGACTAGCGACCGAGCAGTACTTC. Its translation is CASSFRLATEQYF.

This sequence joins TRBV7-3 and TRBJ2-3; 9 nucleotides align to TRBD2. Germline CDR1 is SGHTA and CDR2 is FQGTGA. The CDR3 is 16 amino acids. Germline trimming cut 5 bases from V and 4 bases from J; bases unmatched to any gene: 10. The DNA of the CDR3 is TGTGCCAGCAGCCCACTTGGCGGGGGGGCCCCAGATACGCAGTATTTT. It yields the protein CASSPLGGGAPDTQYF.

The chain is built from TRBV5-6 and TRBJ1-5; D call uncertain. Germline loops: CDR1 SGHDT, CDR2 YYEEEE. The CDR3 length is 16 residues. The germline V and J ends were trimmed by 0 bases and 1 base, with 11 bases remaining between them. The CDR3 reads CASSLGGKGSNQPQHF. The CDR3 coding sequence is TGTGCCAGCAGCTTGGGAGGGAAAGGAAGCAATCAGCCCCAGCATTTT.

This clonotype showed up just a few times. The rearrangement joins TRBV20-1 to TRBJ2-5; 12 bases are shared with TRBD2. The trim removed 0 bases at V and 1 base at J, leaving 3 bases unmatched. The V gene's germline CDR1 is DFQATT and CDR2 SNEGSKA (reference sequence). The CDR3 runs to 16 residues. The CDR3, as DNA: TGCAGTGCTAGAGATGGACTAGCGGGGACCCAAGAGACCCAGTACTTC. It translates to CSARDGLAGTQETQYF.

The sample holds a few counts of this clonotype. V is TRBV20-1 and J is TRBJ1-2; D is undetermined. V was pared by 6 bases and J by 2 bases, with 19 bases between. This CDR3 has 15 residues. Germline CDR1 and CDR2: DFQATT and SNEGSKA (reference sequence). CDR3 in DNA: TGCAGTGCCGAGCGAATGTCGGAACCGAACTATGGCTACACCTTC. This encodes CSAERMSEPNYGYTF.

This clonotype has only a few counts. The chain is built from TRBV20-1 and TRBJ2-1, with TRBD1 matching 9 bases. CDR3 length: 14 amino acids. Germline V gene data show CDR1 as DFQATT and CDR2 as SNEGSKA (reference sequence). Trimming at V came to 6 bases and at J to 8 bases, leaving 11 bases not matched to a gene. CDR3: CSATTGQGWDEQFF. The CDR3 nucleotides read TGCAGTGCCACTACCGGACAGGGGTGGGATGAGCAGTTCTTC.

The chain is built from TRBV7-2 and TRBJ1-1; D is undetermined. The CDR3 contains 12 residues. Trimming left V 1 base short and J 11 bases short, with 11 bases between. CDR1 and CDR2 (germline): SGHTA, FQGNSA. The CDR3 sequence is CASSLGLLAAFF. The CDR3, as DNA: TGTGCCAGCAGCTTAGGACTGTTAGCGGCTTTCTTT. The whole variable domain, remainder taken from reference TRBV7-2 and TRBJ1-1, is GAGVSQSPSNKVTEKGKDVELRCDPISGHTALYWYRQSLGQGLEFLIYFQGNSAPDKSGLPSDRFSAERTGGSVSTLTIQRTQQEDSAVYLCASSLGLLAAFFGQGTRLTVV.

This chain joins TRBV12-3 or TRBV12-4 and TRBJ1-1; a weak D match, TRBD1 (6 bases). V was clipped by 7 bases and J by 1 base, with 13 bases between them. The CDR3 is made up of 14 amino acids. CDR3 sequence (DNA): TGTGCCAGCATACGGGGGCGGCAGAACACTGAAGCTTTCTTT. Protein product: CASIRGRQNTEAFF.

The CDR3 here is CASSLRQGVRTGELFF. The CDR3, as DNA: TGTGCCAGCAGCCTCAGACAGGGGGTTCGGACCGGGGAGCTGTTTTTT. The chain combines TRBV2 with TRBJ2-2; the match to TRBD1 covers 9 bases. There are 16 residues in the CDR3. Germline CDR1 is SNHLY and CDR2 is FYNNEI. With V trimmed by 6 bases and J by 5 bases, 10 bases remained unmatched. The full variable domain, with the rest looked up from reference TRBV2 and TRBJ2-2, is EPEVTQTPSHQVTQMGQEVILRCVPISNHLYFYWYRQILGQKVEFLVSFYNNEISEKSEIFDDQFSVERPDGSNFTLKIRSTKLEDSAMYFCASSLRQGVRTGELFFGEGSRLTVL.

This clonotype turned up a few times. Written as DNA, the CDR3 is TGTGCCAGCAGCTACCTTGGAGGGAGAAGCCCGAGAGGGTACAATGAGCAGTTCTTC. Amino acids: CASSYLGGRSPRGYNEQFF. The chain uses TRBV7-3 and TRBJ2-1, with D possibly being TRBD2 (6 bases). Trimming took off 4 bases at V and 4 bases at J, with 26 bases between the two ends. The CDR3 is 19 residues long. Germline V CDR1 and CDR2: SGHTA, FQGTGA.

This clonotype was picked up a small number of times. The chain combines TRBV20-1 with TRBJ2-1; 7 bases agree with TRBD2. V lost 1 base to trimming and J lost 6 bases; unmatched junction nucleotides: 6. Germline CDR1 reads DFQATT; CDR2 reads SNEGSKA (reference sequence). The CDR3 is 14 amino acids. The CDR3 bases are TGCAGTGCTAGAGGGACTAGGAGGACCAATGAGCAGTTCTTC. This sequence encodes CSARGTRRTNEQFF.

This clonotype was recorded many times. The rearrangement joins TRBV12-3 or TRBV12-4 to TRBJ2-1; 8 bases are shared with TRBD1. This CDR3 has 16 residues. With V trimmed by 3 bases and J by 5 bases, 9 bases remained unmatched. CDR3: CASSFRGQGSDNEQFF. The DNA for the CDR3 is TGTGCCAGCAGTTTTCGAGGACAGGGATCGGACAATGAGCAGTTCTTC.